This T cell receptor (beta chain) was identified during a study of cytomegalovirus exposure and HLA in healthy donors. Overall study: Early release data held about 85 million unique TCRs from HLA-typed donors. Most genotyped donors, about 81% of about 400, had Caucasian-associated genetic ancestry. Points from the study as a whole: Some TCR beta chains (around 160 of them) were listed as cytomegalovirus-associated.

With 60 Vbeta and 13 Jbeta primers, the PCR was carried out. The repertoire was sequenced with immunoSEQ multiplex PCR; TCRdb's copy has only in-frame clones and lacks some. The data show around 190,000 clones, more than 65% seen once. The junction had 1 base not matched to a gene; V was cut back by 2 bases and J by 1 base. This CDR3 is built from 15 residues. CDR1 and CDR2 from the germline V gene are MNHEY and SMNVEV (reference sequence). Concerning this clone: Its antigen is as yet unknown.

This rearrangement joins TRBV27 to TRBJ1-1; TRBD1 matches 10 bases. This TCR was sampled from a man aged 40-50 years in good health and CMV-seropositive. Material for sequencing was PBMCs. The CDR3 is CASSLGTGANTEAFF. In nucleotides, the CDR3 is TGTGCCAGCAGTTTAGGGACAGGGGCGAACACTGAAGCTTTCTTT.